Following are 5 T cell receptor beta chains from one sample sequenced in a study of molecular identifiers for immune sequencing clone quantification. TCRdb independently ran MiXCR on the PCR reads; one entry per CDR3 protein. Of hundreds of thousands of distinct CDR3 sequences detected, approximately 20% appear once; the ten largest clones hold approximately 0.9%. The sequenced sample consisted of naive CD8+ T cells from blood, with Jurkat cell RNA spiked in. The subset denotes: FACS-sorted CD8+CD4-CCR7+CD45RA+ naive T cells. These receptors were collected from a human donor in good health. Some libraries in this study had Jurkat cell RNA spiked in.

This clonotype was counted many times. V usage is TRBV6-5 and J usage is TRBJ1-1; D gene ambiguous. This CDR3 is built from 13 residues. CDR1 is MNHEY and CDR2 is SVGAGI in the germline V gene. V gave up 0 bases and J gave up 3 bases, with 5 bases separating them. The CDR3 region is CASSYSSYTEAFF. The CDR3 DNA follows: TGTGCCAGCAGTTACTCCTCTTACACTGAAGCTTTCTTT.

This clonotype has at least ten counts. V usage is TRBV6-5 and J usage is TRBJ1-5; a possible D gene is TRBD1 (5 bases). V shed 6 bases and J shed 0 bases, with 15 bases lying between them. In germline, CDR1 is MNHEY, CDR2 SVGAGI. The CDR3 extends over 16 amino acids. The CDR3 DNA is TGTGCCAGCAGAGCCGCGGGGGAATCTAGCAATCAGCCCCAGCATTTT. Translating it yields CASRAAGESSNQPQHF.

Worth noting for this clonotype: Just one base apart from a much larger clone, this may be a read error. The chain uses TRBV5-1 and TRBJ2-5; the D gene could be TRBD1 or TRBD2 (6 bases each). The length of the CDR3 is 17 residues. Germline CDR1 is SGHRS and CDR2 is YFSETQ. Deletions cut 3 bases from V and 7 bases from J, with 25 bases between. CDR3 in amino acids: CASSYLGAEGGKATQYF. The CDR3 region has the DNA TGCGCCAGCAGCTACCTGGGCGCGGAGGGGGGTAAAGCGACCCAGTACTTC.

In this sample, this clonotype turned up many times. This chain connects TRBV3-1 to TRBJ1-2, with TRBD1 identical over 7 bases. The V gene end was trimmed by 4 bases and the J gene end by 8 bases; junction bases not matched to a gene: 7. CDR3 length: 13 residues. CDR1 and CDR2 (germline): LGHDT, YNNKEL (reference sequence). The CDR3 sequence: CASSPRTGGGYTF. The CDR3 coding sequence is TGTGCCAGCAGCCCCAGGACAGGCGGGGGCTACACCTTC.

Points on this clonotype: A clone one base away is much larger, so this may be a read error. Lacking the conserved final phenylalanine or tryptophan, this CDR3 likely reflects a read error. The chain has TRBV7-9 and TRBJ2-7, with 11 bases lining up with TRBD1. Unmatched junction bases numbered 9, after V lost 4 bases and J lost 4 bases. Germline V gene sequence: CDR1 SEHNR, CDR2 FQNEAQ (reference sequence). This CDR3 contains 16 residues. CDR3 protein: CASSWIGQGARYEQYS. The DNA of the CDR3 is TGTGCCAGCAGCTGGATCGGACAGGGGGCGCGGTACGAGCAGTACTCC.